The 21 T cell receptor beta chains given below trace back to one sample, sequenced in a study of CD8 T cells in ankylosing spondylitis. TCRdb independently ran MiXCR on the 5' RACE reads; one entry per CDR3 protein. Among under 400,000 distinct CDR3 sequences listed, 9.5% to 13% were seen once. Sequencing was carried out using blood, either unsorted or a sorted T cell fraction (not recorded which). These receptors originate from a female donor with ankylosing spondylitis or in good health (not recorded which).

The chain is built from TRBV4-2 and TRBJ2-2; the D gene is possibly TRBD1 (5 bases). CDR1 LGHNA and CDR2 YNFKEQ come from the germline V gene. Trimming cost V 4 bases and J 5 bases, with 17 bases left between them. The CDR3 loop spans 16 amino acids. The CDR3 reads CASSPVPQGRTGELFF. The CDR3 DNA reads as TGTGCCAGCAGCCCCGTCCCCCAGGGTAGGACCGGGGAGCTGTTTTTT.

The CDR3 DNA follows: TGCGCCAGCAGCTCCGACCTTCGTGGCGACGAGCAGTACTTC. It codes for CASSSDLRGDEQYF. The rearrangement joins TRBV5-1 to TRBJ2-7; D remains ambiguous. Germline V gene lookup returns CDR1 SGHRS and CDR2 YFSETQ. The V and J ends lost 3 bases and 5 bases respectively, with 15 bases between them. This CDR3 is built from 14 residues.

The chain recombines TRBV28 with TRBJ1-3, with D unclear. The V gene lost 7 bases and the J gene lost 4 bases, with 17 bases spanning the gap. In germline, CDR1 is MDHEN, CDR2 SYDVKM. The CDR3 consists of 15 residues. CDR3 loop: CASKSGEFPGNTIYF. The CDR3 DNA reads as TGTGCCAGCAAAAGCGGGGAGTTCCCCGGAAACACCATATATTTT. Combining the CDR3 with reference TRBV28 and TRBJ1-3 gives the whole variable domain DVKVTQSSRYLVKRTGEKVFLECVQDMDHENMFWYRQDPGLGLRLIYFSYDVKMKEKGDIPEGYSVSREKKERFSLILESASTNQTSMYLCASKSGEFPGNTIYFGEGSWLTVV.

This clonotype appeared many times. The chain recombines TRBV7-2 with TRBJ1-3; 9 bases agree with TRBD1. Germline assignment: CDR1 SGHTA and CDR2 FQGNSA. J gave up 4 bases and V 5 bases, and 3 bases lay outside the gene matches. This CDR3 comprises 14 residues. CDR3 in DNA: TGTGCCAGCAGCAGGACAGGGGTCGGAAACACCATATATTTT. Its protein product is CASSRTGVGNTIYF.

The V and J genes are TRBV4-1 and TRBJ1-4; maybe TRBD1 (6 bases). This CDR3 region has 16 residues. The V and J ends lost 0 bases and 4 bases respectively, with 12 bases between them. Germline lookup yields CDR1 MGHRA and CDR2 YSYEKL. CDR3 in DNA: TGCGCCAGCAGCCAAGAAGCAGGACAGAGTAATGAAAAACTGTTTTTT. Amino acids: CASSQEAGQSNEKLFF.

This clonotype was counted a few times. This chain uses TRBV25-1 with TRBJ1-4, with D uncertain. The germline CDR1 and CDR2 sequences are MGHDK and SYGVNS. This CDR3 contains 13 residues. Trimming took 4 bases from V and 5 from J, leaving 8 bases between them. CDR3 residues: CASSAKQNEKLFF. CDR3 sequence (DNA): TGTGCCAGCAGTGCCAAGCAAAATGAAAAACTGTTTTTT.

This chain connects TRBV6-1 to TRBJ2-7, with D unclear. The germline V gene has CDR1 MNHNS and CDR2 SASEGT. There are 15 residues in the CDR3. The V end lost 3 bases, the J end lost 1 base, and 13 bases lay between the germline ends. The CDR3 DNA reads TGTGCCAGCAGTGACCTAGGGAACTGGTCCTACGAGCAGTACTTC. Its translation: CASSDLGNWSYEQYF.

There are many counts of this clonotype. The rearrangement links TRBV27 to TRBJ2-2; TRBD2 agrees at 16 bases. This CDR3 has 18 amino acids. The V gene's germline CDR1 is MNHEY and CDR2 SMNVEV (reference sequence). The J segment lost 6 bases and the V segment lost 5 bases, leaving 9 bases of the junction unmatched. CDR3 sequence (DNA): TGTGCCAGCAGTCCCCGGGGACTAGCGGGAGGGCCGGCCGGGGAGCTGTTTTTT. It codes for CASSPRGLAGGPAGELFF.

The rearrangement links TRBV28 to TRBJ1-3; a possible D gene is TRBD1 (5 bases). Germline V gene sequence: CDR1 MDHEN, CDR2 SYDVKM. Between the trimmed V and J ends, which lost 6 bases and 0 bases, there was a span of 12 bases. The CDR3 consists of 15 residues. CDR3 region: CASRQQAHSGNTIYF. CDR3 coding DNA: TGTGCCAGCAGACAACAGGCTCACTCTGGAAACACCATATATTTT.

This clonotype was counted at least ten times. V is TRBV5-1 and J is TRBJ2-3; 12 bases map to TRBD2. Germline CDR1 reads SGHRS; CDR2 reads YFSETQ. Trimming cost V 4 bases and J 3 bases; bases outside gene matches: 12. CDR3 size: 18 residues. The CDR3 coding sequence is TGCGCCAGCAGCCCTGGAGGAGGACTAGCGGGGCGTACAGATACGCAGTATTTT. This sequence encodes CASSPGGGLAGRTDTQYF.

The chain carries TRBV11-1 and TRBJ1-3; 7 nucleotides line up with TRBD1. The CDR3 contains 18 residues. The germline CDR1 and CDR2 sequences are SGHAT and FQDESV (reference sequence). The V and J ends lost 1 base and 2 bases, in that order; junction bases with no gene match: 11. The DNA of the CDR3 is TGTGCCAGCAGCTTAGGCGACAGGGTCTCCAGAACTGGAAACACCATATATTTT. This translates into CASSLGDRVSRTGNTIYF.

To note about this clonotype: Possible read error: a much larger clone is one base away. The chain couples TRBV25-1 to TRBJ1-1; D is uncertain. Deletions cut 2 bases from V and 0 bases from J, with 7 bases between. CDR1 and CDR2 (germline): MGHDK, SYGVNS. This CDR3 comprises 14 residues. The CDR3 loop reads CASSEAAMNTEAFF. In DNA form, the CDR3 reads TGTGCCAGCAGTGAAGCGGCTATGAACACTGAAGCTTTCTTT. The complete variable domain, with remaining parts taken from reference TRBV25-1 and TRBJ1-1, reads EADIYQTPRYLVIGTGKKITLECSQTMGHDKMYWYQQDPGMELHLIHYSYGVNSTEKGDLSSESTVSRIRTEHFPLTLESARPSHTSQYLCASSEAAMNTEAFFGQGTRLTVV.

This clonotype came up many times. V and J are TRBV20-1 and TRBJ2-7; TRBD2 is a possible D gene (6 bases). Trimming removed 4 bases from V and 2 bases from J, with 15 bases in between. Per germline, CDR1 DFQATT and CDR2 SNEGSKA (reference sequence). This CDR3 is 14 amino acids long. CDR3 protein: CSANPTSSTYEQYF. The CDR3 DNA reads as TGCAGTGCTAACCCGACTAGTTCTACCTACGAGCAGTACTTC.

This clonotype came up a few times. The genes are TRBV11-3 and TRBJ2-7; 7 bases map to TRBD1. Germline values: CDR1 SGHNT, CDR2 YENEEA. The length of the CDR3 is 14 residues. J lost 5 bases, V lost 5 bases, and 9 bases had no gene match. CDR3 sequence (DNA): TGTGCCAGCAGCGCCGACGGACAGGTTAACGAGCAGTACTTC. It codes for CASSADGQVNEQYF. The full variable domain, completed using reference TRBV11-3 and TRBJ2-7, is EAGVVQSPRYKIIEKKQPVAFWCNPISGHNTLYWYLQNLGQGPELLIRYENEEAVDDSQLPKDRFSAERLKGVDSTLKIQPAELGDSAVYLCASSADGQVNEQYFGPGTRLTVT.

This chain connects TRBV18 to TRBJ2-6; 9 bases are shared with TRBD1. V lost 1 base and J lost 2; bases outside the gene matches: 0. The CDR3 covers 16 residues. Per the germline V gene, CDR1 is KGHSH and CDR2 is LQKENI. The CDR3 loop is CASSPRQGAGANVLTF. The CDR3 coding sequence is TGTGCCAGCTCACCACGACAGGGGGCTGGGGCCAACGTCCTGACTTTC.

The chain uses TRBV5-4 and TRBJ2-5; 9 nucleotides agree with TRBD1. The CDR3 covers 14 residues. Germline assignment: CDR1 SGHNT and CDR2 YYREEE (reference sequence). V was pared by 4 bases and J by 7 bases, with 8 bases of the junction left unmatched. CDR3 loop: CASSRTGEVGTQYF. In nucleotides, the CDR3 is TGTGCCAGCAGCAGGACAGGGGAGGTTGGGACCCAGTACTTC.

This sequence joins TRBV7-3 and TRBJ1-1; 7 nucleotides align to TRBD1. Germline V gives CDR1 SGHTA, CDR2 FQGTGA. There are 15 residues in the CDR3. After removal of 0 bases from V and 2 bases from J, the junction contained 3 bases not matched to a gene. The CDR3, as DNA: TGTGCCAGCAGCTTAACGGGGGACAGAAACACTGAAGCTTTCTTT. Translated, it gives CASSLTGDRNTEAFF.

This clonotype appeared many times. This chain connects TRBV20-1 to TRBJ2-7, with D uncertain. V was clipped by 6 bases and J by 6 bases, with 9 bases between them. The germline V gene has CDR1 DFQATT and CDR2 SNEGSKA (reference sequence). The CDR3 is 10 residues long. The CDR3: CSAPALEQYF. The CDR3 DNA reads as TGCAGTGCCCCCGCCCTCGAGCAGTACTTC.

The chain carries TRBV7-2 and TRBJ2-2; D is perhaps TRBD1 or TRBD2 (5 bases each). Germline loops: CDR1 SGHTA, CDR2 FQGNSA. The CDR3 covers 15 residues. With 0 bases removed from V and 5 bases from J, the gap between germline ends came to 10 bases. The CDR3 spells CASSLAGRETGELFF. The CDR3 DNA reads as TGTGCCAGCAGCTTAGCCGGCAGGGAGACCGGGGAGCTGTTTTTT.

The chain couples TRBV5-6 to TRBJ2-5; 10 positions match TRBD1. V was clipped by 4 bases and J by 2 bases; unmatched bases: 5. The CDR3 totals 15 residues. Germline CDR1 SGHDT, CDR2 YYEEEE. DNA for the CDR3: TGTGCCAGCAGCCGGGACAGGGGTATGCAAGAGACCCAGTACTTC. This gives the protein CASSRDRGMQETQYF.

The V call is TRBV24-1, the J call TRBJ2-5, with a tentative D call TRBD2 (6 bases). CDR1 and CDR2 from the germline V gene are KGHDR and SFDVKD. The CDR3 runs 14 residues. V was pared by 4 bases and J by 4 bases, with 12 bases between. The CDR3 region is CATSEGGRPETQYF. CDR3 bases: TGTGCCACCAGTGAGGGGGGACGCCCAGAGACCCAGTACTTC.